Listed below are T cell receptor beta chains from one sample, sequenced in a study of CD8 T cells in Susac syndrome. Via MiXCR, TCRdb re-called the immunoSEQ multiplex PCR reads, giving one row per CDR3 protein. The profile covers more than 150,000 distinct CDR3 sequences, with approximately 94% appearing a single time and 0.075% to 0.1% taken by the ten largest. The sequencing input was CD4+ T cells from PBMCs. These receptors were collected from a human donor with Susac syndrome. The CDR3 runs from the conserved cysteine through the conserved F or W. Each record gives: CDR3 DNA, CDR3 protein, D gene, clone size, V gene, J gene. A D gene is named only where the DNA matches it firmly. Not every row has a clone size; where given, it reads once, few, many or a size class.

TGTGCCAGCACCATAGGGACAGGGTTGCCCGGGGAGCTGTTTTTT	CASTIGTGLPGELFF	TRBD1	-	TRBV7-8	TRBJ2-2
TGTGCCAGCTCCGGGACAAACTATGGCTACACCTTC	CASSGTNYGYTF	-	-	TRBV5-8	TRBJ1-2
TGTGCCAGCAGTGTGGCAGGGCGTCGCACTGAAGCTTTCTTT	CASSVAGRRTEAFF	-	-	TRBV6-2/TRBV6-3	TRBJ1-1
TGCGCCAGCAGCCAAGCCCCCCCGGGACAGGGCCTCTACGAGCAGTACTTC	CASSQAPPGQGLYEQYF	TRBD1	-	TRBV4-3	TRBJ2-7
TGTGCCAGCAGTTTAAACAGGGCGGCCGGGGAGCTGTTTTTT	CASSLNRAAGELFF	-	-	TRBV12-3/TRBV12-4	TRBJ2-2
TGTGCCAGCCGGGACACCGAAGTGAACACTGAAGCTTTCTTT	CASRDTEVNTEAFF	-	-	TRBV12-3/TRBV12-4	TRBJ1-1
TGTGCCAGCAGACCCCCGGGACTAGCGGGGACCCTTTCGTTCTTC	CASRPPGLAGTLSFF	TRBD2	-	TRBV28	TRBJ2-1
TGTGCCAGCAGCCAAGCCGAAGGGACCTACACCTTC	CASSQAEGTYTF	-	-	TRBV3-1	TRBJ1-2
TGTGCCAGCAGTGAATACGGTGAAAATGAAAAACTGTTTTTT	CASSEYGENEKLFF	-	-	TRBV25-1	TRBJ1-4
TGTGCCAGCAGTGCCGACAGGGGGAATCAGCCCCAGCATTTT	CASSADRGNQPQHF	TRBD1	few	TRBV6-2/TRBV6-3	TRBJ1-5
TGTGCCAGCAGCTCCCAGAGTGGCGCCTACGAGCAGTACTTC	CASSSQSGAYEQYF	-	-	TRBV11-2	TRBJ2-7
TGTGCCAGCAGTTTTGGGTCACAAGAGACCCAGTACTTC	CASSFGSQETQYF	-	few	TRBV12-3/TRBV12-4	TRBJ2-5
TGCAGCGTTGAGACTAGCACAGATACGCAGTATTTT	CSVETSTDTQYF	-	-	TRBV29-1	TRBJ2-3
TGTGCCAGCAGTACATTAGGGCCAGATACGCAGTATTTT	CASSTLGPDTQYF	-	once	TRBV7-2	TRBJ2-3
TGTGCCAGCAGCCCCATAGGGGACAGGGGCTATGGCTACACCTTC	CASSPIGDRGYGYTF	TRBD1	once	TRBV7-3	TRBJ1-2
TGCAGCGCCGGACAGGGATCAACTAATGAAAAACTGTTTTTT	CSAGQGSTNEKLFF	TRBD1	-	TRBV29-1	TRBJ1-4
TGCAGTGCTAACCCACCCCGGGACACCCTAAGCTCCTATAATTCACCCCTCCACTTT	CSANPPRDTLSSYNSPLHF	-	-	TRBV20-1	TRBJ1-6
TGTGCCAGCAGCTCCAGCCGAAATCAGCCCCAGCATTTT	CASSSSRNQPQHF	-	-	TRBV11-2	TRBJ1-5
TGTGCCACCAGGAAGGTGACAGGGGGTGCCAACACCGGGGAGCTGTTTTTT	CATRKVTGGANTGELFF	TRBD1	-	TRBV6-1	TRBJ2-2
TGTGCCAGCAGCAATGGACTAGCGGAAAACATTCAGTACTTC	CASSNGLAENIQYF	TRBD2	-	TRBV7-9	TRBJ2-4
TGTGCCAGCAGCTTAAATTCCGGGCAGTTCTACGAGCAGTACTTC	CASSLNSGQFYEQYF	-	-	TRBV11-2	TRBJ2-7
TGCAGCGTTGGACAGAGTAAATACGAGCAGTACTTC	CSVGQSKYEQYF	-	-	TRBV29-1	TRBJ2-7
TGTGCCAGCAGCGTAGGGACAGGGACAACTGAAGCTTTCTTT	CASSVGTGTTEAFF	TRBD1	once	TRBV9	TRBJ1-1
TGTGCCAGTAAAAGTAACAGGGGGATTTTATCCTACGAGCAGTACTTC	CASKSNRGILSYEQYF	TRBD1	-	TRBV11-2	TRBJ2-7
TGCAGTGCGCATCCCGGTGCAGATACGCAGTATTTT	CSAHPGADTQYF	-	-	TRBV20-1	TRBJ2-3
TGTGCCACCAGTGGGGGTCCTGAACATTCACCCCTCCACTTT	CATSGGPEHSPLHF	-	once	TRBV27	TRBJ1-6
TGTGCCAGCAGTTACTCGACCAGGGCGCAGGACTACGAGCAGTACTTC	CASSYSTRAQDYEQYF	-	-	TRBV6-5	TRBJ2-7
TGTGCCAGCTCCCCGGGACAGACGAACGATGAGCAGTTCTTC	CASSPGQTNDEQFF	TRBD1	-	TRBV18	TRBJ2-1
TGTGCCAGCAGCTTAGCGGGCCCGGGGTATGGCTACACCTTC	CASSLAGPGYGYTF	-	once	TRBV7-8	TRBJ1-2
TGCGCCAGCAGCCAAGCGGACAGAAACACCGGGGAGCTGTTTTTT	CASSQADRNTGELFF	-	-	TRBV4-3	TRBJ2-2
TGTGCCAGCAGCCTGGGACTAGCGGGGGACAATGAGCAGTTCTTC	CASSLGLAGDNEQFF	TRBD2	-	TRBV4-2	TRBJ2-1
TGTGCCAGCAGCTTGGGACCCGCCTCGGGCATTCAGTACTTC	CASSLGPASGIQYF	-	-	TRBV5-4	TRBJ2-4
TGTGCCAGCAGCCGGACAGGGCGAAACTCCTACGAGCAGTACTTC	CASSRTGRNSYEQYF	TRBD1	-	TRBV5-6	TRBJ2-7
TGTGCCACCGCGGACAGTGGAATTGATGGCTACACCTTC	CATADSGIDGYTF	-	-	TRBV19	TRBJ1-2
TGTGCCAGCAGTGACGCGGGACATGAGTTCTTC	CASSDAGHEFF	-	-	TRBV2	TRBJ2-1
TGTGCCAGCAATATCAGGGGATATGAAAAACTGTTTTTT	CASNIRGYEKLFF	-	-	TRBV6-2/TRBV6-3	TRBJ1-4
TGTGCCACCATGCCGGGACAGGGGGCGAGGGCTGAAGCTTTCTTT	CATMPGQGARAEAFF	TRBD1	-	TRBV2	TRBJ1-1
TGTGCTAGTGGTTTGGACAGGGGATTCTCCTCTGGGGCCAACGTCCTGACTTTC	CASGLDRGFSSGANVLTF	TRBD1	-	TRBV12-5	TRBJ2-6
TGCGCCAGCAGCTCTACTAGCGGGGGGGCTCAAGAGACCCAGTACTTC	CASSSTSGGAQETQYF	TRBD2	-	TRBV5-1	TRBJ2-5
TGCAGCACCGGGACAGGGGAGAGCGGCTACACCTTC	CSTGTGESGYTF	TRBD1	-	TRBV29-1	TRBJ1-2
TGTGCCAGCAGTTTCTCGACAGGGGTGGAGTTCTTC	CASSFSTGVEFF	TRBD1	-	TRBV27	TRBJ2-1
TGCAGCGTCCCAGGCGGGGTGATGGGGACTGAAGCTTTCTTT	CSVPGGVMGTEAFF	-	-	TRBV29-1	TRBJ1-1
TGCAGTGCTTCGGATATGGGTCGAGCTAACTATGGCTACACCTTC	CSASDMGRANYGYTF	-	-	TRBV20-1	TRBJ1-2
TGCAGCGTCTCCCAGGGCAGTAATCAGCCCCAGCATTTT	CSVSQGSNQPQHF	-	-	TRBV29-1	TRBJ1-5
TGTGCCTGGAGTGTGGGGTCGGAGGTTATCTACGAGCAGTACTTC	CAWSVGSEVIYEQYF	-	-	TRBV30	TRBJ2-7